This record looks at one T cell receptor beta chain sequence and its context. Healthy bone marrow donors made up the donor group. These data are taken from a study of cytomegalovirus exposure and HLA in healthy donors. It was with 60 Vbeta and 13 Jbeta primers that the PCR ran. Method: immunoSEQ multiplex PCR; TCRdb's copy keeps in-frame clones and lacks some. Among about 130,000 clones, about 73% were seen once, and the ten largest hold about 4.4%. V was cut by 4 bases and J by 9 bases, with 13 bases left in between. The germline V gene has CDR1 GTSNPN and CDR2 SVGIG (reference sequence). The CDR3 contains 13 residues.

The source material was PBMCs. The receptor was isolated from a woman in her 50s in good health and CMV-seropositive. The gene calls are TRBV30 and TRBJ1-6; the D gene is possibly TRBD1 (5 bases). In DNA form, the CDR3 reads TGTGCCTGGACACCGGACACGTCTTCACCCCTCCACTTT. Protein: CAWTPDTSSPLHF.